A selection of T cell receptor beta chains follows, all from one sample in a study of Tregs in tolerant kidney transplant recipients. Method: immunoSEQ multiplex PCR; TCRdb's copy keeps in-frame clones and lacks some. This sample carries more than 90,000 clones, almost 95% of them seen once, and the ten largest clones take more than 0.5%. The source material was CD4+ T cells from blood. The receptors originated from a human donor in good health. Each CDR3 is given with its conserved first and last residue. A D gene is named only where the DNA matches it firmly. Size tells how often a clone was seen (once, few, many) or the class of an expanded clone, and some rows leave it out.

abundance: few; j_gene: TRBJ1-2; d_gene: .; v_gene: TRBV29-1; CDR3nt: TGCAGCGCCACGGGGGCTGGCTATGGCTACACCTTC; CDR3aa: CSATGAGYGYTF
abundance: .; j_gene: TRBJ2-7; d_gene: .; v_gene: TRBV13; CDR3nt: TGTGCCAGCAGCTTATTGGGAGCGGTGGGCTCCTACGAGCAGTACTTC; CDR3aa: CASSLLGAVGSYEQYF
abundance: .; j_gene: TRBJ1-2; d_gene: .; v_gene: TRBV6-1; CDR3nt: TGTGCCAGCAGTGAAGAGGGGGGCAGGGTTGGCTACACCTTC; CDR3aa: CASSEEGGRVGYTF
abundance: once; j_gene: TRBJ2-4; d_gene: TRBD2; v_gene: TRBV13; CDR3nt: TGTGCCAGCAGCTTAGGCCTGCCGGGAGGGCCACAACGGGGCATTCAGTACTTC; CDR3aa: CASSLGLPGGPQRGIQYF
abundance: few; j_gene: TRBJ2-1; d_gene: .; v_gene: TRBV18; CDR3nt: TGTGCCAGCTCACCCAACCCCAGTCCCAATGAGCAGTTCTTC; CDR3aa: CASSPNPSPNEQFF
abundance: .; j_gene: TRBJ1-3; d_gene: TRBD1; v_gene: TRBV6-5; CDR3nt: TGTGCCAGCAGCAGGGACAGGACCAACACCATATATTTT; CDR3aa: CASSRDRTNTIYF
abundance: once; j_gene: TRBJ1-2; d_gene: .; v_gene: TRBV2; CDR3nt: TGTGCCAGCAGCGAGCAGGGACTCTATGGCTACACCTTC; CDR3aa: CASSEQGLYGYTF
abundance: .; j_gene: TRBJ2-3; d_gene: .; v_gene: TRBV6-1; CDR3nt: TGTGCCAGCCGCCGGGGGGCCGATACGCAGTATTTT; CDR3aa: CASRRGADTQYF
abundance: .; j_gene: TRBJ2-1; d_gene: .; v_gene: TRBV5-4; CDR3nt: TGTGCCAGCACCCAACCGGGGTATGAGCAGTTCTTC; CDR3aa: CASTQPGYEQFF
abundance: .; j_gene: TRBJ2-7; d_gene: TRBD2; v_gene: TRBV7-6; CDR3nt: TGTGCCAGCAGCCCCGGACTAGCGGGGGGGCAGTCCTACGAGCAGTACTTC; CDR3aa: CASSPGLAGGQSYEQYF
abundance: .; j_gene: TRBJ1-4; d_gene: .; v_gene: TRBV5-1; CDR3nt: TGCGCCAGCAGCTCCGGGCCAGGGTATGCAACTAATGAAAAACTGTTTTTT; CDR3aa: CASSSGPGYATNEKLFF
abundance: .; j_gene: TRBJ2-4; d_gene: .; v_gene: TRBV11-2; CDR3nt: TGTGCCAGCAGCTTCACGGGGGAAAACATTCAGTACTTC; CDR3aa: CASSFTGENIQYF
abundance: .; j_gene: TRBJ2-2; d_gene: .; v_gene: TRBV21-1; CDR3nt: TGTGCCAGCAGCAAAATCTTTGGGGGGCACCTAGGCGGGGAGCTGTTTTTT; CDR3aa: CASSKIFGGHLGGELFF
abundance: .; j_gene: TRBJ2-5; d_gene: .; v_gene: TRBV5-1; CDR3nt: TGCGCCAGCAGCTTTCCCCCAGAGGGGACCCAGTACTTC; CDR3aa: CASSFPPEGTQYF
abundance: .; j_gene: TRBJ1-6; d_gene: .; v_gene: TRBV27; CDR3nt: TGTGCCAGTCAGCGGGGGGCCTTCTATAATTCACCCCTCCACTTT; CDR3aa: CASQRGAFYNSPLHF
abundance: .; j_gene: TRBJ1-2; d_gene: .; v_gene: TRBV21-1; CDR3nt: TGTGCCAGCAGCAAAGATCTAGGGGGCGCGGACTATGGCTACACCTTC; CDR3aa: CASSKDLGGADYGYTF